This T cell receptor beta chain was found in a study of blood T cell repertoires in COVID-19. Background on the study: Donors in the United States, Italy and Spain gave samples during acute or convalescent COVID-19.

This clone was seen once. As handled by the study authors: Estimates of nucleated cell counts were drawn from the amplification of reference gene primers. Data came from immunoSEQ multiplex PCR; TCRdb stores just in-frame clones and leaves some out. V and J calls and clone size follow that table, whereas D and trimming were derived from the DNA. The data show about 230,000 clones, with over 70% seen just once and approximately 30% held by the top ten. This CDR3 comprises 14 residues. Per the germline V gene, CDR1 is MNHEY and CDR2 is SVGAGI. The V end lost 0 bases, the J end lost 1 base, and 4 bases lay between the germline ends.

Sequencing was carried out using peripheral blood. This sequence was found in a man aged 40-55 years with acute or convalescent COVID-19. The rearrangement links TRBV6-5 to TRBJ1-5; D not certain. CDR3 DNA: TGTGCCAGCAGTTACTCTAAAAGCAATCAGCCCCAGCATTTT. Protein sequence: CASSYSKSNQPQHF.